The 20 T cell receptor beta chains listed next were all sequenced from one sample in a study of T cells in Graves' hyperthyroidism and ophthalmopathy (dated by TCRdb to about 2019). Libraries were constructed by multiplex PCR. The data were produced on an Illumina HiSeq 2000. TCR beta CDR3 regions were amplified from RNA transcripts. For the first round of RT-PCR on the TCR CDR3, the HTBI primer set was used together with the Qiagen OneStep RT-PCR kit. Using fastp at Q25 and MiXCR, TCRdb reprocessed the public reads and kept productive beta chains. Records with the same CDR3 protein are collapsed into one entry carrying the most frequent genes and DNA. This sample lists over 500,000 distinct CDR3 sequences; approximately 17% were detected once. Approximately 15% of the sample is in the top ten clones. The sequencing sample was made of blood. These receptors all stem from a woman aged 18-35 years with Graves' ophthalmopathy.

Points on this clonotype: A much larger clone is a single base away; this may be a read error. The chain has TRBV28 and TRBJ2-2; D might be TRBD1 (6 bases). The CDR3 is made up of 19 amino acids. Germline V lookup: CDR1 MDHEN, CDR2 SYDVKM. In nucleotides, the CDR3 is TGTCCCAGCGCAATGTTCGATCCCCGCCGGGACACAAACACCGGGGAGCTGTTTTTT. Residues: CPSAMFDPRRDTNTGELFF.

This clonotype was seen a few times. The rearrangement links TRBV4-3 to TRBJ2-7; D gene ambiguous. Germline V gene sequence: CDR1 LGHNA, CDR2 YSLEER. Trimming took off 0 bases at V and 5 bases at J, with 8 bases between the two ends. This CDR3 has 13 amino acids. The CDR3 nucleotides read TGCGCCAGCAGCCAAGATCTGTACGACGAGCAGTACTTC. It yields the protein CASSQDLYDEQYF.

The gene calls are TRBV4-1 and TRBJ1-2, with a possible D match to TRBD1 (5 bases). Per germline, CDR1 MGHRA and CDR2 YSYEKL. The CDR3 totals 17 residues. V lost 6 bases to trimming and J lost 1 base, with 21 bases between them. The CDR3: CASRRGPFKGLNYGYTF. CDR3 sequence (DNA): TGCGCCAGCAGACGCGGGCCGTTCAAGGGGCTTAACTATGGCTACACCTTC.

This clonotype was counted at least ten times. The chain carries TRBV7-2 and TRBJ2-5, with 8 bases identical to TRBD2. The CDR3 totals 12 residues. Germline V gene data show CDR1 as SGHTA and CDR2 as FQGNSA. Losses at the gene ends were 5 bases for V and 8 bases for J; bases not matched to a gene: 4. CDR3 nucleotides: TGTGCCAGCAGCCCGGGGGGGGTAACCCAGTACTTC. Amino acid sequence: CASSPGGVTQYF.

The chain joins TRBV18 to TRBJ2-1; no definite D call. V shed 2 bases and J shed 5 bases, with 7 bases lying between them. Germline CDR1 is KGHSH and CDR2 is LQKENI. The CDR3 length is 13 residues. The CDR3 loop reads CASSPIGDNEQFF. Written as DNA, the CDR3 is TGTGCCAGCTCACCAATTGGAGACAATGAGCAGTTCTTC.

This clonotype came up a few times. The V gene is TRBV2, the J gene TRBJ2-7, with D hard to call. Trimming cost V 8 bases and J 0 bases, with 14 bases left between them. The germline CDR1 and CDR2 sequences are SNHLY and FYNNEI. The CDR3 is 14 residues long. CDR3 in amino acids: CASFNTFNSYEQYF. In DNA, the CDR3 is TGTGCCAGCTTTAATACTTTCAACTCCTACGAGCAGTACTTC.

This chain links TRBV9 with TRBJ2-1; tentatively, D is TRBD1 (6 bases). The CDR3 spans 16 residues. Looked up from germline, CDR1 is SGDLS and CDR2 is YYNGEE. The germline V and J ends were trimmed by 4 bases and 5 bases, with 19 bases remaining between them. The CDR3 region is CASSFRPLDRNNEQFF. The CDR3 DNA sequence: TGTGCCAGCAGCTTTAGACCACTTGACAGGAACAATGAGCAGTTCTTC.

Ten or more counts support this clonotype. The chain has TRBV27 and TRBJ2-3, with a possible D match to TRBD2 (5 bases). Trimming stripped 3 bases from V and 4 bases from J, with 5 bases between. The germline V gene has CDR1 MNHEY and CDR2 SMNVEV (reference sequence). The length of the CDR3 is 12 residues. The CDR3 nucleotides are TGTGCCAGCAGTTTCGGGGCAGATACGCAGTATTTT. It encodes CASSFGADTQYF.

This clonotype was recorded many times. The chain uses TRBV7-3 and TRBJ2-7; 7 nucleotides line up with TRBD2. Germline trimming cut 2 bases from V and 7 bases from J; bases unmatched to any gene: 8. This CDR3 comprises 14 residues. Germline CDR1 SGHTA, CDR2 FQGTGA. CDR3 DNA: TGTGCCAGCAGCTTATCACCAGGGAGGGATGAGCAGTACTTC. It encodes CASSLSPGRDEQYF.

The table lists this clonotype with many counts. V and J are TRBV12-3 or TRBV12-4 and TRBJ1-1; no definite D call. The CDR3 covers 11 residues. The V end was cut by 9 bases, the J end by 0 bases, with 5 bases between. The CDR3 loop is CASLLNTEAFF. Here the CDR3 DNA reads TGTGCCAGTTTGCTGAACACTGAAGCTTTCTTT.

This clonotype was recorded at least ten times. V and J are TRBV7-9 and TRBJ2-5, with unresolved D. The CDR3 spans 13 residues. Germline lookup yields CDR1 SEHNR and CDR2 FQNEAQ (reference sequence). Trimming cost V 3 bases and J 3 bases, with 8 bases left between them. The CDR3 DNA reads as TGTGCCAGCAGCTTCCTTCAGAAAGAGACCCAGTACTTC. As protein: CASSFLQKETQYF. Combining the CDR3 with reference TRBV7-9 and TRBJ2-5 gives the whole variable domain DTGVSQNPRHKITKRGQNVTFRCDPISEHNRLYWYRQTLGQGPEFLTYFQNEAQLEKSRLLSDRFSAERPKGSFSTLEIQRTEQGDSAMYLCASSFLQKETQYFGPGTRLLVL.

This clonotype showed up many times. The CDR3 DNA sequence: TGTGCCGGAAAAGGACAGGCGAACACTGAAGCTTTCTTT. Protein sequence: CAGKGQANTEAFF. The rearrangement links TRBV28 to TRBJ1-1; 7 bases are a match to TRBD1. The length of the CDR3 is 13 residues. Germline V CDR1 and CDR2: MDHEN, SYDVKM. Losses at the gene ends were 11 bases for V and 1 base for J; bases not matched to a gene: 7. Together with reference TRBV28 and TRBJ1-1, the CDR3 gives the full variable domain: DVKVTQSSRYLVKRTGEKVFLECVQDMDHENMFWYRQDPGLGLRLIYFSYDVKMKEKGDIPEGYSVSREKKERFSLILESASTNQTSMYLCAGKGQANTEAFFGQGTRLTVV.

This clonotype was seen more than once but under ten times. The genes are TRBV5-1 and TRBJ2-3, with 7 nucleotides matching TRBD1. Trimming cost V 4 bases and J 6 bases; bases outside gene matches: 14. This CDR3 comprises 16 residues. The germline gives CDR1 SGHRS, CDR2 YFSETQ. CDR3: CASSPGQTSTGDTQYF. DNA of the CDR3: TGCGCCAGCAGCCCGGGACAGACCTCGACGGGGGATACGCAGTATTTT.

This clonotype was counted between two and nine times. Since a much larger clone is just one base distant, this may be a read error. The DNA of the CDR3 is TGCAGTGCTAGGGGCAGGGCCTCTGGTGAAGCTTTCTTT. Amino acids: CSARGRASGEAFF. V usage is TRBV20-1 and J usage is TRBJ1-1, with D perhaps matching TRBD1 (5 bases). This CDR3 region has 13 residues. The V gene lost 3 bases and the J gene lost 7 bases, with 15 bases spanning the gap. CDR1 and CDR2 (germline): DFQATT, SNEGSKA (reference sequence).

A note on this clonotype: This could be a read error, since a much larger clone is one nucleotide away. The gene calls are TRBV28 and TRBJ1-4; D is ambiguous. Trimming left V 5 bases short and J 8 bases short, with 12 bases between. There are 13 residues in the CDR3. Germline V gives CDR1 MDHEN, CDR2 SYDVKM. CDR3 sequence (DNA): TGTGCCAGCAGTGATGGAAGGTTGGAAAAACTGTTTTTT. Protein: CASSDGRLEKLFF.

This clonotype came up a few times. The gene calls are TRBV9 and TRBJ2-1; TRBD2 aligns across 11 bases. V was pared by 3 bases and J by 7 bases, with 9 bases of the junction left unmatched. This CDR3 spans 16 amino acids. Germline CDR1 is SGDLS and CDR2 is YYNGEE. DNA for the CDR3: TGTGCCAGCAGCGCCAATAGCGGGAGGGCCGGGAATGAGCAGTTCTTC. It encodes CASSANSGRAGNEQFF. Complete variable domain (other parts from reference TRBV9 and TRBJ2-1): DSGVTQTPKHLITATGQRVTLRCSPRSGDLSVYWYQQSLDQGLQFLIQYYNGEERAKGNILERFSAQQFPDLHSELNLSSLELGDSALYFCASSANSGRAGNEQFFGPGTRLTVL.

This clonotype was seen many times. The chain joins TRBV7-2 to TRBJ2-1; no reliable D call. Per germline, CDR1 SGHTA and CDR2 FQGNSA. The CDR3 is made up of 15 amino acids. V shed 5 bases and J shed 0 bases, with 11 bases lying between them. CDR3 residues: CASSLGWSSYNEQFF. The CDR3 nucleotides are TGTGCCAGCAGCCTTGGGTGGAGCTCCTACAATGAGCAGTTCTTC.

This clonotype came up many times. The rearrangement joins TRBV28 to TRBJ2-1; 10 nucleotides match TRBD1. Germline V gene sequence: CDR1 MDHEN, CDR2 SYDVKM. This CDR3 is built from 16 residues. Trimming at V came to 3 bases and at J to 2 bases, leaving 4 bases not matched to a gene. CDR3 coding DNA: TGTGCCAGCAGTTTTGCCGGGACAGGGGCCTACAATGAGCAGTTCTTC. Translating gives CASSFAGTGAYNEQFF.

V is TRBV4-1 and J is TRBJ2-1; possible D gene TRBD2, 5 bases. Germline V gene lookup returns CDR1 MGHRA and CDR2 YSYEKL. The germline V and J ends were trimmed by 0 bases and 7 bases, with 13 bases remaining between them. The CDR3 covers 15 residues. For the CDR3, the DNA is TGCGCCAGCAGCCAAGATTCGGGGAATCGGAATGAGCAGTTCTTC. Translated, it gives CASSQDSGNRNEQFF.

V and J are TRBV27 and TRBJ2-2; D gene ambiguous. CDR3 length: 15 residues. V was pared by 2 bases and J by 3 bases, with 10 bases between. CDR1 and CDR2 from the germline V gene are MNHEY and SMNVEV (reference sequence). CDR3 amino acids: CASSLISSHTGELFF. The DNA for the CDR3 is TGTGCCAGCAGTTTAATCAGCAGCCACACCGGGGAGCTGTTTTTT.